The 17 T cell receptor beta chains given below trace back to one sample, sequenced in a study of cytomegalovirus exposure and HLA in healthy donors. Data came from immunoSEQ multiplex PCR; TCRdb stores just in-frame clones and leaves some out. The profile shows some 100,000 clones, 86% of them singletons. Sequencing used PBMCs. These receptors originate from a man between 18 and 35 years old in good health and CMV-seronegative.

This clone was detected a few times. V usage is TRBV6-1 and J usage is TRBJ2-7; possible D gene TRBD1, 6 bases. In germline, CDR1 is MNHNS, CDR2 SASEGT. This CDR3 comprises 15 residues. V lost 5 bases, J lost 7 bases, and 21 bases lay in between. CDR3 loop: CASSSRTTGPQEQYF. CDR3 DNA sequence: TGTGCCAGCAGTTCACGGACGACAGGACCTCAAGAGCAGTACTTC.

The V gene is TRBV27, the J gene TRBJ2-3; 11 nucleotides match TRBD2. The germline gives CDR1 MNHEY, CDR2 SMNVEV (reference sequence). Trimming took 5 bases from V and 1 from J; bases not matched to a gene: 2. The CDR3 covers 15 residues. CDR3 amino acids: CASSIAGGRTDTQYF. The CDR3 DNA is TGTGCCAGCAGTATAGCGGGGGGGCGCACAGATACGCAGTATTTT.

J is TRBJ1-6 and V is TRBV6-6; D is uncertain. CDR3 length: 14 amino acids. In germline, CDR1 is MNHNY, CDR2 SVGAGI (reference sequence). The germline V and J ends were trimmed by 0 bases and 2 bases, with 2 bases remaining between them. The CDR3 is CASSYSTYNSPLHF. The DNA of the CDR3 is TGTGCCAGCAGTTACTCCACCTATAATTCACCCCTCCACTTT.

The J gene is TRBJ1-1, the V gene TRBV30; tentative D call: TRBD1 (5 bases). The CDR3 loop spans 14 amino acids. Trimming took 0 bases from V and 1 from J, leaving 9 bases between them. In germline, CDR1 is GTSNPN, CDR2 SVGIG (reference sequence). CDR3 sequence (DNA): TGTGCCTGGAGTGTAGACAGTACGAACACTGAAGCTTTCTTT. Translation: CAWSVDSTNTEAFF.

The rearrangement uses TRBV10-3 and TRBJ2-2, with a weak D call TRBD1 (6 bases). The CDR3 consists of 13 residues. V lost 8 bases, J lost 0 bases, and 7 bases lay in between. CDR1 is ENHRY, CDR2 SYGVKD, per germline. In nucleotides, the CDR3 is TGTGCCATCGGGACACCGAACACCGGGGAGCTGTTTTTT. Its translation is CAIGTPNTGELFF.

V gene TRBV19 combines with J gene TRBJ1-1, with a weak D call TRBD1 (5 bases). This CDR3 spans 14 amino acids. The germline CDR1 and CDR2 sequences are LNHDA and SQIVND (reference sequence). Trimming stripped 4 bases from V and 5 bases from J, with 14 bases between. In DNA form, the CDR3 reads TGTGCCAGTAGTACGAGGGGAGCGGGGACTGAAGCTTTCTTT. Encoded protein: CASSTRGAGTEAFF.

The V and J genes are TRBV6-5 and TRBJ2-7; TRBD2 agrees at 8 bases. Losses at the gene ends were 6 bases for V and 2 bases for J; bases not matched to a gene: 6. Germline CDR1 MNHEY, CDR2 SVGAGI. This CDR3 is 14 amino acids long. DNA for the CDR3: TGTGCCAGCAGCGCAAGCGGGAGAGCCTACGAGCAGTACTTC. It encodes CASSASGRAYEQYF.

The rearrangement links TRBV11-2 to TRBJ1-2; D gene unclear. This CDR3 spans 12 amino acids. The V and J ends lost 5 bases and 4 bases respectively, with 8 bases between them. Germline loops: CDR1 SGHAT, CDR2 FQNNGV. The CDR3 region is CASSPRLYGYTF. The CDR3 nucleotides read TGTGCCAGCAGCCCACGACTCTATGGCTACACCTTC.

The chain has TRBV7-2 and TRBJ1-5, with TRBD1 as a possible D gene (6 bases). The germline gives CDR1 SGHTA, CDR2 FQGNSA. The CDR3 is 16 amino acids. The germline V and J ends were trimmed by 5 bases and 2 bases, with 16 bases remaining between them. The CDR3 here is CASSPGQPRGNQPQHF. CDR3 DNA sequence: TGTGCCAGCAGCCCTGGACAGCCAAGGGGCAATCAGCCCCAGCATTTT.

This chain's CDR3 is CASSPSSGISRELFF. The CDR3 DNA is TGTGCCAGCAGCCCTTCTAGCGGAATAAGCCGGGAGCTGTTTTTT. The chain carries TRBV5-4 and TRBJ2-2; TRBD2 agrees at 7 bases. V lost 4 bases and J lost 9; bases outside the gene matches: 12. The length of the CDR3 is 15 residues. CDR1 and CDR2 from the germline V gene are SGHNT and YYREEE (reference sequence).

This clone was counted once. The gene calls are TRBV6-1 and TRBJ2-7, with 8 bases that match TRBD1. Losses at the gene ends were 8 bases for V and 3 bases for J; bases not matched to a gene: 9. Germline V gene data show CDR1 as MNHNS and CDR2 as SASEGT. The CDR3 loop spans 14 amino acids. The CDR3 DNA follows: TGTGCCAGCTGTTTTCCGGGACAGGACTACGAGCAGTACTTC. Protein: CASCFPGQDYEQYF.

The rearrangement joins TRBV6-1 to TRBJ2-1, with TRBD2 matching over 10 bases. Germline V gene lookup returns CDR1 MNHNS and CDR2 SASEGT. CDR3 length: 15 amino acids. The ends lost 6 bases at V and 1 base at J; junction bases unmatched: 3. The CDR3 DNA reads as TGTGCCAGCAGCGGACTAGCGGTTTCCTACAATGAGCAGTTCTTC. Its translation: CASSGLAVSYNEQFF.

The gene calls are TRBV9 and TRBJ1-3; D might be TRBD1 (5 bases). Trimming pared 0 bases from V and 3 bases from J, leaving 10 bases between. Germline V gene data show CDR1 as SGDLS and CDR2 as YYNGEE. The CDR3 totals 15 residues. The CDR3 is CASSVDPGIGNTIYF. CDR3 DNA: TGTGCCAGCAGCGTAGACCCAGGGATTGGAAACACCATATATTTT.

The chain has TRBV7-2 and TRBJ2-7; D may be TRBD2 (6 bases). V dropped 0 bases and J dropped 2 bases, with 11 bases sitting between them. From germline, CDR1 is SGHTA and CDR2 FQGNSA. The CDR3 contains 15 residues. The CDR3 loop reads CASSLAGGQTYEQYF. The CDR3 DNA follows: TGTGCCAGCAGCTTAGCGGGAGGACAAACCTACGAGCAGTACTTC.

The V and J genes are TRBV10-3 and TRBJ2-2; D is unresolved. The CDR3 length is 12 residues. The V end was cut by 3 bases, the J end by 4 bases, with 3 bases between. Germline V gene data show CDR1 as ENHRY and CDR2 as SYGVKD. The CDR3 sequence is CAISDSTGELFF. The CDR3 DNA reads TGTGCCATCAGTGACAGCACCGGGGAGCTGTTTTTT.

This chain joins TRBV5-1 and TRBJ1-1; 7 bases fit TRBD1. V shed 4 bases, J shed 0 bases, and the junction held 3 bases outside the gene matches. Per the germline V gene, CDR1 is SGHRS and CDR2 is YFSETQ. The CDR3 spans 14 residues. The CDR3: CASSPGQMNTEAFF. The CDR3 DNA is TGCGCCAGCAGCCCGGGACAGATGAACACTGAAGCTTTCTTT.

The J gene is TRBJ2-1, the V gene TRBV6-4; tentatively, D is TRBD1 (7 bases). Trimming stripped 3 bases from V and 9 bases from J, with 15 bases between. The CDR3 extends over 14 amino acids. The germline CDR1 and CDR2 sequences are MRHNA and SNTAGT. CDR3 coding DNA: TGTGCCAGCAGTGAGGATCAGGGGGGTAGTGAGCAGTTCTTC. It specifies CASSEDQGGSEQFF.